This T cell receptor beta chain was recovered during a study of chemoradiotherapy in HPV16-positive cancers. Study context: Candidate HPV-specific clones and shared TCR motifs came from a couple of HPV16-positive patients.

Repeated repertoire sampling spanned the course of chemoradiotherapy. Points on this clone: What it recognizes is unknown.

Between the trimmed V and J ends, which lost 2 bases and 2 bases, there was a span of 1 base. Germline V gene data show CDR1 as MGHDK and CDR2 as SYGVNS. This CDR3 comprises 12 residues. TCRdb's table, derived via immunoSEQ multiplex PCR, lists solely in-frame clones and lacks some. In the table there are approximately 12,000 clones, 75% to 80% of which are singletons. Notes on the study in general: Candidate HPV-specific clones and E7-related TCR motifs grew in tumor during treatment. For HPV16-positive patients, expanding HPV-responsive T cells associated with longer recurrence-free survival.

Sampling was conducted from a patient who underwent chemoradiotherapy. The gene calls are TRBV25-1 and TRBJ1-5, with unresolved D. The receptor was derived from a human donor with HPV-associated anogenital cancer. In nucleotides, the CDR3 is TGTGCCAGCAGTGAAGGCAATCAGCCCCAGCATTTT. Amino acids: CASSEGNQPQHF.